Listed below are T cell receptor beta chains from one sample, sequenced in a study of blood T cell repertoires in COVID-19. Assay used: immunoSEQ multiplex PCR; TCRdb lists only in-frame clones, some missing. The table has 63,000 or so clones, roughly four fifths seen once. The sample was peripheral blood. The receptors originated from a human donor in a cohort sampled during active COVID-19. Both conserved end residues are part of each CDR3. Fields, in order: D gene, clone size, V gene, J gene, CDR3 protein, CDR3 DNA. The D gene is left open where the match is weak. Expanded clones are given a class, and other clones once, few, many or no size at all.

TRBD1	few	TRBV14	TRBJ2-3	CASSQGRGLPYTDTQYF	TGTGCCAGCAGCCAGGGAAGGGGGCTTCCTTACACAGATACGCAGTATTTT
NA	NA	TRBV19	TRBJ1-6	CASTRDSGGSSYNSPLHF	TGTGCCAGTACCCGGGACTCAGGAGGGAGCTCCTATAATTCACCCCTCCACTTT
TRBD1	few	TRBV2	TRBJ1-2	CASSPQGVDGYTF	TGTGCCAGCAGTCCACAGGGGGTCGATGGCTACACCTTC
TRBD1	NA	TRBV30	TRBJ1-2	CAWSSWDRVRFDTF	TGTGCCTGGAGTTCTTGGGACAGGGTCAGGTTTGACACCTTC
NA	NA	TRBV6-5	TRBJ1-2	CASMIGQSFYGYTF	TGTGCCAGCATGATAGGACAGAGTTTTTATGGCTACACCTTC
NA	few	TRBV6-5	TRBJ2-2	CASSWRADTGELFF	TGTGCCAGCAGTTGGAGGGCTGACACCGGGGAGCTGTTTTTT
NA	once	TRBV9	TRBJ2-1	CASSGGAGEYNEQFF	TGTGCCAGCAGCGGAGGAGCGGGTGAATACAATGAGCAGTTCTTC
NA	once	TRBV19	TRBJ1-2	CASSIAGGPVYGYTF	TGTGCCAGTAGTATAGCGGGTGGTCCGGTATATGGCTACACCTTC
TRBD1	NA	TRBV19	TRBJ1-4	CASSRGTANEKLFF	TGTGCCAGTAGTAGAGGGACAGCGAATGAAAAACTGTTTTTT
NA	NA	TRBV7-8	TRBJ2-5	CASSLAGTAKETQYF	TGTGCCAGCAGCTTAGCGGGCACTGCTAAAGAGACCCAGTACTTC
NA	NA	TRBV9	TRBJ1-5	CASSDGTNSNQPQHF	TGTGCCAGCAGCGACGGGACAAATAGCAATCAGCCCCAGCATTTT
TRBD1	few	TRBV7-3	TRBJ1-1	CASSRQGITEAFF	TGTGCCAGCAGCCGACAGGGCATTACTGAAGCTTTCTTT
TRBD2	NA	TRBV4-3	TRBJ2-3	CASSQGLAGGEDTQYF	TGCGCCAGCAGCCAGGGCCTAGCGGGGGGGGAAGATACGCAGTATTTT
NA	NA	TRBV30	TRBJ2-7	CAWTDQGREQYF	TGTGCCTGGACAGACCAGGGGCGCGAGCAGTACTTC
TRBD1	NA	TRBV29-1	TRBJ1-2	CSADRGGWGYTF	TGCAGCGCCGACAGGGGCGGATGGGGCTACACCTTC
TRBD1	NA	TRBV30	TRBJ2-7	CAWSGTGPYEQYF	TGTGCCTGGAGTGGGACAGGACCCTACGAGCAGTACTTC
NA	NA	TRBV2	TRBJ1-4	CASSLGGWEKLFF	TGTGCCAGCAGCTTGGGGGGTTGGGAAAAACTGTTTTTT
NA	NA	TRBV30	TRBJ1-1	CAWRRSGTRTEAFF	TGTGCCTGGAGGCGCAGCGGGACTCGCACTGAAGCTTTCTTT
NA	NA	TRBV14	TRBJ2-1	CASSQPGHYSYNEQFF	TGTGCCAGCAGCCAACCGGGACATTACTCCTACAATGAGCAGTTCTTC
NA	NA	TRBV29-1	TRBJ2-3	CSMKETDTSTDTQYF	TGCAGCATGAAAGAAACAGACACTAGCACAGATACGCAGTATTTT
NA	NA	TRBV2	TRBJ2-1	CASSGLRGQFF	TGTGCCAGCAGTGGTCTCCGGGGACAGTTCTTC
TRBD1	NA	TRBV24-1	TRBJ2-3	CATRDSSTDTQYF	TGTGCCACAAGGGACAGCAGCACAGATACGCAGTATTTT
NA	NA	TRBV12-3/TRBV12-4	TRBJ1-1	CASSLTRDTEAFF	TGTGCCAGCAGCCTGACTCGGGACACTGAAGCTTTCTTT
NA	NA	TRBV19	TRBJ1-6	CASSNRQNSPLHF	TGTGCCAGTAGTAATCGACAGAATTCACCCCTCCACTTT
NA	NA	TRBV19	TRBJ2-1	CASSIGGVADEQFF	TGTGCCAGTAGTATAGGAGGAGTCGCTGATGAGCAGTTCTTC
TRBD1	once	TRBV6-1	TRBJ1-5	CASSASRGTANQPQHF	TGTGCCAGCAGTGCGTCCAGAGGGACAGCGAACCAGCCCCAGCATTTT
NA	few	TRBV4-1	TRBJ1-3	CASSQYSSSGNTIYF	TGCGCCAGCAGCCAATACTCGAGCTCTGGAAACACCATATATTTT
TRBD2	NA	TRBV29-1	TRBJ2-1	CSGTKRGGDNEQFF	TGCAGCGGGACAAAGCGGGGGGGTGACAATGAGCAGTTCTTC